Included here is one T cell receptor (beta chain) sequence, with context. The antigen remains undetermined. This entry is derived from a study of shared clonotypes between healthy human individuals. There were no recent acute infections or vaccinations among the donors, who were healthy HIV-negative adults. The CDR3 consists of 18 residues. Germline lookup yields CDR1 MNHEY and CDR2 SMNVEV (reference sequence). V trimming: 0 bases; J trimming: 2 bases; junction bases outside the gene matches: 8. Study outcomes and limitations: Estimated clonotype richness was generally higher in naive than memory subsets.

Libraries were prepared by immunoSEQ multiplex PCR; TCRdb keeps only in-frame clonotypes and omits some of them. This table has 1.6 million or so clones, 95% to 97% appearing once. The sample comprised naive CD4+ T cells sorted from blood. Subset specified: CD45RA+ positively selected. This clonotype was sampled from a man aged 25 to 40 in good health. This chain connects TRBV27 to TRBJ2-7; TRBD2 agrees at 12 bases. The CDR3 DNA reads as TGTGCCAGCAGTTTATCACCCTCAACTAGCGGGAGGCCCTACGAGCAGTACTTC. This sequence encodes CASSLSPSTSGRPYEQYF.